A single sample gave rise to the 16 T cell receptor beta chains below, sequenced in a study of immune heterogeneity within non-small cell lung tumors. The starting template was genomic DNA from bulk tumor, around 610 ng per sample. Multiple widely separated biopsies were taken from each primary tumor at surgery. The study enrolled patients with untreated, newly diagnosed non-small cell lung cancer who underwent curative surgery. The authors amplified TCR beta CDR3 by multiplex PCR with 32 V and 13 J primers. TCRdb reanalysed the multiplex PCR reads using MiXCR and keeps one entry per CDR3 protein. The profile covers around 19,000 distinct CDR3 sequences, with 25% to 35% appearing a single time and roughly 4.2% taken by the ten largest. The sample comprised lung tumor tissue. Receptors originate from a man aged 35-49 years with non-small cell lung cancer.

This clonotype has more than one count but fewer than ten. The J gene is TRBJ1-1, the V gene TRBV20-1; TRBD1 matches 7 bases. There are 14 residues in the CDR3. V was pared by 2 bases and J by 9 bases, with 12 bases of the junction left unmatched. Germline loops: CDR1 DFQATT, CDR2 SNEGSKA (reference sequence). The CDR3 is CSARPPQGGIQAFF. The CDR3, as DNA: TGCAGTGCTAGACCCCCGCAAGGGGGCATCCAAGCTTTCTTT.

The V call is TRBV7-2, the J call TRBJ2-7; 12 nucleotides match TRBD2. CDR3 size: 14 residues. From germline, CDR1 is SGHTA and CDR2 FQGNSA. J gave up 5 bases and V 4 bases, and 3 bases lay outside the gene matches. This CDR3 is CASSSGLAGHEQYF. The CDR3 DNA follows: TGTGCCAGCAGCTCGGGACTAGCGGGCCACGAGCAGTACTTC.

J is TRBJ2-1 and V is TRBV5-1, with 8 nucleotides matching TRBD2. The CDR3 covers 16 residues. V was pared by 4 bases and J by 2 bases, with 8 bases of the junction left unmatched. Per germline, CDR1 SGHRS and CDR2 YFSETQ. CDR3 bases: TGCGCCAGCAGCAGCCGCGGGAGGTCCACCTACAATGAGCAGTTCTTC. It codes for CASSSRGRSTYNEQFF.

CDR3 sequence (DNA): TGTGCCAGCAGTGAAGGTTCGTGGTGGCCCCAGCATTTT. Amino acids: CASSEGSWWPQHF. The V and J genes are TRBV2 and TRBJ1-5; no definite D call. The length of the CDR3 is 13 residues. The V end lost 1 base, the J end lost 9 bases, and 10 bases lay between the germline ends. The V gene's germline CDR1 is SNHLY and CDR2 FYNNEI.

This clonotype was counted at least ten times. The chain recombines TRBV19 with TRBJ2-2, with TRBD1 as a possible D gene (6 bases). This CDR3 region has 17 residues. V was shortened by 4 bases and J by 5 bases, with 20 bases between the two germline ends. Germline CDR1 LNHDA, CDR2 SQIVND (reference sequence). CDR3 loop: CASSKRLQGSRTGELFF. In DNA, the CDR3 is TGTGCCAGTAGTAAAAGGCTCCAGGGGTCTCGGACCGGGGAGCTGTTTTTT.

Judged by abundance, this clonotype is medium-sized. The rearrangement joins TRBV2 to TRBJ2-7; tentatively, D is TRBD2 (5 bases). Germline V lookup: CDR1 SNHLY, CDR2 FYNNEI. The CDR3 is made up of 14 amino acids. V lost 5 bases to trimming and J lost 0 bases, with 11 bases between them. The CDR3 DNA follows: TGTGCCAGCAGTTACCGGACTGCCTCCTACGAGCAGTACTTC. The encoded protein is CASSYRTASYEQYF.

Notes on this clonotype: A much larger clone lies one base from this, so it may be a read error. Without the conserved terminal phenylalanine or tryptophan, this CDR3 likely stems from a read error. The gene calls are TRBV6-1 and TRBJ2-1; TRBD2 matches 11 bases. Germline CDR1 reads MNHNS; CDR2 reads SASEGT. Trimming took 6 bases from V and 7 from J; bases not matched to a gene: 8. The CDR3 consists of 15 residues. This CDR3 reads CASRWTSGSSNEQFL. The CDR3 bases are TGTGCCAGCAGATGGACTAGCGGGTCCTCTAATGAGCAGTTCTTA.

The chain carries TRBV30 and TRBJ2-2, with 9 bases that match TRBD1. Germline CDR1 reads GTSNPN; CDR2 reads SVGIG (reference sequence). J gave up 5 bases and V 3 bases, and 4 bases lay outside the gene matches. The CDR3 runs to 14 residues. The CDR3 coding sequence is TGTGCCTGGAGAGGGACAGGGTTGACCGGGGAGCTGTTTTTT. Translation gives CAWRGTGLTGELFF.

The CDR3 nucleotides are TGTGCCAGCAGTTGGACAGCCCACGAGCAGTACTTC. This encodes CASSWTAHEQYF. This chain uses TRBV7-9 with TRBJ2-7, with D possibly TRBD1 on 6 matching bases. The CDR3 spans 12 residues. Trimming took 6 bases from V and 5 from J, leaving 11 bases between them. In germline, CDR1 is SEHNR, CDR2 FQNEAQ (reference sequence). Complete variable domain (other parts from reference TRBV7-9 and TRBJ2-7): DTGVSQNPRHKITKRGQNVTFRCDPISEHNRLYWYRQTLGQGPEFLTYFQNEAQLEKSRLLSDRFSAERPKGSFSTLEIQRTEQGDSAMYLCASSWTAHEQYFGPGTRLTVT.

On this clonotype: At one of its ends the junction is not consistent with the germline gene, which may arise from a read error. The chain links TRBV7-9 to TRBJ1-3, with D possibly matching TRBD1 (6 bases). This CDR3 spans 15 amino acids. Germline V gene data show CDR1 as SEHNR and CDR2 as FQNEAQ (reference sequence). The CDR3 reads CANSRTGLSGNTIYF. The CDR3 DNA reads TGTGCCAACAGCCGAACAGGGCTCTCTGGAAACACCATATATTTT.

The J gene is TRBJ1-2, the V gene TRBV7-9, with D possibly TRBD1 on 6 matching bases. Germline V gene sequence: CDR1 SEHNR, CDR2 FQNEAQ (reference sequence). Trimming cost V 1 base and J 9 bases, with 12 bases left between them. The CDR3 spans 13 residues. DNA for the CDR3: TGTGCCAGCAGCTTAGGGACAGTATATAGCTACACCTTC. Translating gives CASSLGTVYSYTF.

The table lists this clonotype with a count of one. This could be a read error, since a much larger clone is one nucleotide away. The V call is TRBV30, the J call TRBJ1-6; no definite D call. V was cut by 3 bases and J by 5 bases, with 14 bases left in between. This CDR3 is 15 amino acids long. Germline V gene lookup returns CDR1 GTSNPN and CDR2 SVGIG (reference sequence). Here the CDR3 reads CAWRSPQGDNSPLHF. As DNA, the CDR3 is TGTGCCTGGAGAAGCCCTCAAGGCGATAATTCACCCCTCCACTTT.

A remark on this clonotype: A read error may be the cause here, since a much bigger clone is one base away. The chain links TRBV20-1 to TRBJ2-7; D gene uncertain. V was cut by 3 bases and J by 6 bases, with 9 bases left in between. CDR3 size: 11 residues. Germline V CDR1 and CDR2: DFQATT, SNEGSKA (reference sequence). The CDR3 nucleotides are TGCAGTGCTAGCGAGTACTGCGAGCAGTACTTC. Its translation is CSASEYCEQYF.

Only one count was recorded for this clonotype. A read error is possible here, since a much larger clone lies one base away. The rearrangement joins TRBV27 to TRBJ1-2; D perhaps matches TRBD1 (6 bases). This CDR3 is built from 16 residues. Germline V gene sequence: CDR1 MNHEY, CDR2 SMNVEV (reference sequence). The CDR3 protein is CSSSLSQGQANYGYTF. CDR3 nucleotide sequence: TGTTCCAGCAGTTTATCTCAGGGACAAGCTAACTATGGCTACACCTTC.

This clonotype was observed a few times. This chain connects TRBV20-1 to TRBJ1-1, with D tentatively TRBD1 (6 bases). The CDR3 extends over 14 amino acids. CDR1 is DFQATT and CDR2 is SNEGSKA in the germline V gene (reference sequence). The germline V and J ends were trimmed by 5 bases and 3 bases, with 16 bases remaining between them. This chain's CDR3 is CSALGQLWDTEAFF. The CDR3 region has the DNA TGCAGTGCTCTGGGACAACTATGGGACACTGAAGCTTTCTTT.

With regard to this clonotype: Since a much larger clone is just one base distant, this may be a read error. The chain has TRBV16 and TRBJ2-7; possibly TRBD1 for D (5 bases). Germline V gene sequence: CDR1 KGHSY, CDR2 FQNENV. The CDR3 spans 18 residues. The CDR3 DNA reads as TGTCCCAGCAGCCCTCCGCCGAAAGGGGTGAGAGTCTCCTACGAGCAGTACTTC. Residues: CPSSPPPKGVRVSYEQYF.